The source of this T cell receptor beta chain is a study of metastatic and nonmetastatic thyroid tumors (dated by TCRdb to 2020 to 2022). Background on the whole study: For patients with malignant and with benign thyroid disease, the researchers compared repertoires between peripheral blood samples and tumor or nodule tissue samples. Overall study results and their limits: TCR beta diversity was reported as significantly higher in malignant tumors than in benign nodules, in both blood and tumor samples.

V is shortened by 6 bases, J by 2 bases, and the region joining them spans 14 bases. The cysteine opens and the phenylalanine closes a CDR3 of 15 amino acids. The sequence is cut down to CDR3 DNA, 45 bases in frame from base 1. Receptor libraries were prepared by PCR. Instrument used: Illumina HiSeq 4000. High-throughput sequencing was used to profile the TCR beta-chain CDR3 region of every patient. The original methods were these. Drawing on CDR3 differences between clinicopathological groups, the researchers built a classifier meant to tell apart patients with distant-metastatic papillary thyroid cancer. The Shannon index was used to assess repertoire diversity, and the Morisita-Horn index was used to assess tumor-blood repertoire similarity. TCRdb trimmed the raw reads at Q25, called clones with MiXCR and kept productive beta chains. The V and J calls shown here were made by TCRdb, not taken from the authors' results. This sample lists about 33,000 clones; about a sixth were detected once. The ten largest account for under 5% of the sample.

No patient had received any treatment before thyroid surgery. Patient clinical samples collected from about 2012 to 2019 were retrospectively analysed using T-cell receptor beta sequencing. This clone was detected ten times or more. No cognate antigen has been identified for it. No base-level quality is on record; no much larger clone is a single base apart. Material for sequencing was blood. The sequence derives from a female donor with papillary thyroid cancer or a benign thyroid nodule (not recorded which). Some clones in this sample may be carry-over from other donors' samples. The sequence links TRBV12-3 or TRBV12-4 to TRBJ1-5, with TRBD1 perhaps the D gene, on 5 matching bases. This receptor carries the CDR3 CASSWGVGGNQPQHF. The bases read TGTGCCAGCAGCTGGGGGGTGGGAGGCAATCAGCCCCAGCATTTT.